The 29 T cell receptor beta chains below come from one sample, sequenced in a study of human thymus T cells. The data were produced by immunoSEQ multiplex PCR, yet TCRdb's version contains in-frame clones alone and is incomplete. There are 78,000 or so clones in the sample; nearly 98% occur only once, and 0.025% to 0.04% lies in the top ten. Thymic resections from corrective heart surgery supplied the tissue. The sequenced sample consisted of thymus tissue. These receptors were obtained from a boy under two years old with a congenital heart defect but otherwise immunologically healthy.

This clone occurred once. The V and J genes are TRBV10-3 and TRBJ2-1, with TRBD2 matching over 9 bases. The junction had 5 bases not matched to a gene; V was cut back by 0 bases and J by 5 bases. The CDR3 totals 16 residues. CDR1 is ENHRY, CDR2 SYGVKD, per germline. In nucleotides, the CDR3 is TGTGCCATCAGTGAGTCCACTAGCGGGTTTGACAATGAGCAGTTCTTC. It specifies CAISESTSGFDNEQFF.

The chain carries TRBV5-1 and TRBJ2-7, with TRBD1 matching over 8 bases. After removal of 4 bases from V and 5 bases from J, the junction contained 5 bases not matched to a gene. CDR1 and CDR2 (germline): SGHRS, YFSETQ. CDR3 length: 13 amino acids. The chain's CDR3 is CASSPDRGDEQYF. The CDR3 DNA reads as TGCGCCAGCAGCCCCGACAGGGGTGACGAGCAGTACTTC.

J is TRBJ1-3 and V is TRBV30, with 7 bases lining up with TRBD1. Germline V gives CDR1 GTSNPN, CDR2 SVGIG (reference sequence). V shed 3 bases and J 1 base; nucleotides not matched to a gene: 9. CDR3 length equals 16 residues. CDR3 sequence: CAWRKGADRSGNTIYF. For the CDR3, the DNA is TGTGCCTGGAGAAAAGGGGCGGACAGGTCTGGAAACACCATATATTTT.

The J gene is TRBJ1-6, the V gene TRBV19; 10 positions match TRBD1. The length of the CDR3 is 16 residues. Germline V gene data show CDR1 as LNHDA and CDR2 as SQIVND (reference sequence). V trimming: 5 bases; J trimming: 7 bases; junction bases outside the gene matches: 8. The CDR3 coding sequence is TGTGCCAGTAGTCCCGGGACAGGGGAAGGGAATTCACCCCTCCACTTT. It yields the protein CASSPGTGEGNSPLHF. Full variable domain (remainder filled in from reference TRBV19 and TRBJ1-6): DGGITQSPKYLFRKEGQNVTLSCEQNLNHDAMYWYRQDPGQGLRLIYYSQIVNDFQKGDIAEGYSVSREKKESFPLTVTSAQKNPTAFYLCASSPGTGEGNSPLHFGNGTRLTVT.

V usage is TRBV7-2 and J usage is TRBJ1-1, with D possibly TRBD1 on 5 matching bases. Trimming stripped 9 bases from V and 4 bases from J, with 18 bases between. Germline V lookup: CDR1 SGHTA, CDR2 FQGNSA. The CDR3 is 14 residues long. CDR3 sequence (DNA): TGTGCCAGTCGACGTACCTCGGGGGTCACTGAAGCTTTCTTT. This sequence encodes CASRRTSGVTEAFF. The whole variable domain, filled in from reference TRBV7-2 and TRBJ1-1, reads GAGVSQSPSNKVTEKGKDVELRCDPISGHTALYWYRQSLGQGLEFLIYFQGNSAPDKSGLPSDRFSAERTGGSVSTLTIQRTQQEDSAVYLCASRRTSGVTEAFFGQGTRLTVV.

The table lists this clone with a count of one. The V and J genes are TRBV30 and TRBJ1-1, with 9 positions matching TRBD1. This CDR3 has 16 amino acids. Looked up from germline, CDR1 is GTSNPN and CDR2 is SVGIG (reference sequence). Unmatched junction bases numbered 18, after V lost 4 bases and J lost 9 bases. CDR3 DNA: TGTGCCTGGAAAAGCAAAATAACCGGGACAGGGCGCAAAGCTTTCTTT. It translates to CAWKSKITGTGRKAFF.

The chain carries TRBV6-5 and TRBJ1-4, with 7 bases aligning to TRBD1. Germline values: CDR1 MNHEY, CDR2 SVGAGI. The length of the CDR3 is 15 residues. The V and J ends lost 0 bases and 7 bases, in that order; junction bases with no gene match: 5. The CDR3 is CASSYSDRAGEKLFF. CDR3 DNA: TGTGCCAGCAGTTACTCCGACAGGGCAGGTGAAAAACTGTTTTTT.

V is TRBV4-1 and J is TRBJ2-7; no definite D call. Trimming removed 4 bases at V and 1 base at J, with 11 bases between. Germline values: CDR1 MGHRA, CDR2 YSYEKL. CDR3 length equals 14 residues. The chain's CDR3 is CASSPLDTSYEQYF. The CDR3 coding sequence is TGCGCCAGCAGCCCTCTCGACACATCCTACGAGCAGTACTTC.

The rearrangement links TRBV28 to TRBJ2-3, with 10 bases matching TRBD2. The V gene end was trimmed by 5 bases and the J gene end by 0 bases; junction bases not matched to a gene: 11. Germline V gives CDR1 MDHEN, CDR2 SYDVKM. The CDR3 runs 18 residues. CDR3 amino acids: CASSTTAPGLASTDTQYF. As DNA, the CDR3 is TGTGCCAGCAGTACTACCGCCCCGGGACTAGCGAGCACAGATACGCAGTATTTT.

The chain links TRBV5-1 to TRBJ1-3; the D is unclear. Germline assignment: CDR1 SGHRS and CDR2 YFSETQ. The CDR3 sequence is 13 residues long. V lost 2 bases and J 4 bases, leaving 7 bases between the germline ends. The CDR3 region has the DNA TGCGCCAGCAGCTTACCCCACGGAAACACCATATATTTT. It encodes CASSLPHGNTIYF.

The chain uses TRBV14 and TRBJ2-3; 10 positions agree with TRBD2. The CDR3 extends over 13 amino acids. After removal of 4 bases from V and 7 bases from J, the junction contained 2 bases not matched to a gene. Germline V gene lookup returns CDR1 SGHDN and CDR2 FVKESK. Written as DNA, the CDR3 is TGTGCCAGCAGCCTGACTAGCGGGTATACGCAGTATTTT. Translating it yields CASSLTSGYTQYF.

The chain has TRBV19 and TRBJ1-1, with a tentative D call TRBD1 (6 bases). The ends were cut back, 1 base at V and 5 bases at J, with 14 bases in the middle. CDR1 and CDR2 from the germline V gene are LNHDA and SQIVND (reference sequence). This CDR3 comprises 15 residues. The DNA of the CDR3 is TGTGCCAGTAGTATAGTACCGGGGGCCGGGACTGAAGCTTTCTTT. It encodes CASSIVPGAGTEAFF.

This clone was found once. CDR3 sequence (DNA): TGTGCCAGCAGCGTTGAGGGGGCCCAGAAGGGGACCCAGTACTTC. This translates into CASSVEGAQKGTQYF. The chain uses TRBV9 and TRBJ2-5; TRBD1 aligns across 7 bases. Germline V gene lookup returns CDR1 SGDLS and CDR2 YYNGEE. V trimming: 2 bases; J trimming: 7 bases; junction bases outside the gene matches: 11. The CDR3 contains 15 residues.

The chain links TRBV5-4 to TRBJ2-4, with D possibly matching TRBD2 (6 bases). CDR1 and CDR2 from the germline V gene are SGHNT and YYREEE (reference sequence). Trimming took 4 bases from V and 5 from J, leaving 13 bases between them. The CDR3 extends over 14 amino acids. The CDR3 sequence: CASSKLGLQNIQYF. In nucleotides, the CDR3 is TGTGCCAGCAGCAAACTGGGACTGCAAAACATTCAGTACTTC. Supplemented by reference TRBV5-4 and TRBJ2-4, the full variable domain reads ETGVTQSPTHLIKTRGQQVTLRCSSQSGHNTVSWYQQALGQGPQFIFQYYREEENGRGNFPPRFSGLQFPNYSSELNVNALELDDSALYLCASSKLGLQNIQYFGAGTRLSVL.

The CDR3 loop reads CASRRPNYGYTF. CDR3 DNA: TGTGCCAGTCGACGCCCTAACTATGGCTACACCTTC. The chain couples TRBV6-6 to TRBJ1-2, with D unclear. V shed 9 bases and J shed 0 bases, with 8 bases lying between them. Looked up from germline, CDR1 is MNHNY and CDR2 is SVGAGI (reference sequence). The CDR3 is 12 residues long.

The chain joins TRBV15 to TRBJ1-6; 9 positions match TRBD1. Germline CDR1 LNHNV, CDR2 YYDKDF (reference sequence). This CDR3 has 16 amino acids. The ends lost 5 bases at V and 6 bases at J; junction bases unmatched: 8. The DNA for the CDR3 is TGTGCCACCAGCGGTAGACAGGGGGATCGTAATTCACCCCTCCACTTT. This sequence encodes CATSGRQGDRNSPLHF.

This chain connects TRBV6-6 to TRBJ2-4; TRBD2 is a possible D gene (6 bases). The CDR3 sequence is 13 residues long. Trimming cost V 8 bases and J 0 bases, with 8 bases left between them. CDR1 and CDR2 (germline): MNHNY, SVGAGI (reference sequence). The CDR3 nucleotides read TGTGCCAGCGGGGACTTAGCCAAAAACATTCAGTACTTC. Residues: CASGDLAKNIQYF.

This clone came up once. This chain connects TRBV7-9 to TRBJ1-5, with D possibly TRBD1 on 5 matching bases. This CDR3 region has 16 residues. The V gene lost 5 bases and the J gene lost 5 bases, with 19 bases spanning the gap. Germline V gene sequence: CDR1 SEHNR, CDR2 FQNEAQ (reference sequence). The CDR3 sequence is CASSASYGTQDQPQHF. The CDR3 DNA reads TGTGCCAGCAGCGCCTCCTACGGGACTCAAGATCAGCCCCAGCATTTT.

The V and J genes are TRBV6-1 and TRBJ2-3; 7 positions match TRBD2. This CDR3 has 14 amino acids. Germline trimming cut 7 bases from V and 2 bases from J; bases unmatched to any gene: 6. The germline V gene has CDR1 MNHNS and CDR2 SASEGT. CDR3 coding DNA: TGTGCCAGCAAGCGGGACGGACTCACAGATACGCAGTATTTT. Its translation: CASKRDGLTDTQYF.

V is TRBV29-1 and J is TRBJ2-3; a weak D match, TRBD2 (7 bases). The V end was cut by 6 bases, the J end by 4 bases, with 23 bases between. CDR3 length: 16 residues. Per the germline V gene, CDR1 is SQVTM and CDR2 is ANQGSEA. The CDR3 sequence: CSVLPIGRGVSDTQYF. DNA of the CDR3: TGCAGCGTATTACCCATAGGGAGGGGGGTTTCAGATACGCAGTATTTT.

This chain joins TRBV6-1 and TRBJ2-7; 8 bases fit TRBD2. With 2 bases clipped from V and 2 bases from J, the junction kept 17 bases outside the gene matches. This CDR3 is built from 19 residues. Germline CDR1 is MNHNS and CDR2 is SASEGT. The CDR3 here is CASSEPLSFESGGPYEQYF. The CDR3 coding sequence is TGTGCCAGCAGTGAACCCCTGAGTTTTGAGAGCGGGGGACCCTACGAGCAGTACTTC.

The gene calls are TRBV5-1 and TRBJ2-7; 7 nucleotides agree with TRBD2. The germline V gene encodes CDR1 SGHRS and CDR2 YFSETQ. There are 13 residues in the CDR3. With 0 bases clipped from V and 4 bases from J, the junction kept 1 base outside the gene matches. The CDR3, as DNA: TGCGCCAGCAGCTTGGGGGAGGGGTACGAGCAGTACTTC. Translating it yields CASSLGEGYEQYF.

CDR3 sequence: CASSGPQGRRETQYF. CDR3 nucleotide sequence: TGTGCCAGTAGTGGACCACAGGGGCGGCGAGAGACCCAGTACTTC. V usage is TRBV19 and J usage is TRBJ2-5, with 7 bases fitting TRBD1. V dropped 5 bases and J dropped 4; count of bases not matched to a gene: 10. Germline assignment: CDR1 LNHDA and CDR2 SQIVND (reference sequence). The CDR3 totals 15 residues.

The rearrangement links TRBV5-6 to TRBJ2-3, with a tentative D call TRBD2 (6 bases). The CDR3 is made up of 17 amino acids. Trimming pared 6 bases from V and 1 base from J, leaving 21 bases between. The germline CDR1 and CDR2 sequences are SGHDT and YYEEEE. The CDR3 nucleotides read TGTGCCAGCACCCCCTTTACAACTAGCAGCCGCACAGATACGCAGTATTTT. Its protein is CASTPFTTSSRTDTQYF.

The rearrangement uses TRBV6-1 and TRBJ2-7, with a tentative D call TRBD2 (5 bases). Germline V gene sequence: CDR1 MNHNS, CDR2 SASEGT. V lost 6 bases and J lost 0, with 15 bases in between. The CDR3 totals 15 residues. CDR3 in amino acids: CASSNERLGSYEQYF. The CDR3 DNA reads TGTGCCAGCAGCAATGAGCGGCTAGGCTCCTACGAGCAGTACTTC.

J is TRBJ2-1 and V is TRBV29-1; 8 nucleotides align to TRBD2. The CDR3 covers 18 residues. Germline V CDR1 and CDR2: SQVTM, ANQGSEA. J was trimmed by 5 bases and V by 7 bases; bases with no gene match: 22. The CDR3 region has the DNA TGCAGCGCCGAGAGGGGCTTCGGGGGGGCCCCGAATGACAATGAGCAGTTCTTC. Translated, it gives CSAERGFGGAPNDNEQFF.

This chain uses TRBV6-1 with TRBJ2-3; 11 bases are a match to TRBD2. The CDR3 contains 16 residues. Trimming took 3 bases from V and 7 from J; bases not matched to a gene: 9. Germline V gene sequence: CDR1 MNHNS, CDR2 SASEGT. As DNA, the CDR3 is TGTGCCAGCAGTGATATATCTAGCGGGAGGATGAATACGCAGTATTTT. It encodes CASSDISSGRMNTQYF.

As to this clone: Without the conserved terminal phenylalanine or tryptophan, this CDR3 likely stems from a read error. Because the CDR3's place on the DNA is in doubt, the DNA is left out and the CDR3 is given as listed by TCRdb. This chain joins TRBV3-2 and TRBJ1-2; the table calls TRBD1, which could not be checked here. TRBV3-2 is described as a pseudogene. The CDR3 numbers 9 amino acids, ends counted. Here the CDR3 reads CASSQDQGD.

This sequence joins TRBV6-1 and TRBJ2-7; 9 bases fit TRBD2. CDR1 is MNHNS and CDR2 is SASEGT in the germline V gene. The CDR3 has 14 amino acids. The V and J ends lost 4 bases and 5 bases, in that order; junction bases with no gene match: 6. This CDR3 is CASSVSGSGDEQYF. The CDR3 DNA follows: TGTGCCAGCAGTGTTAGCGGGAGTGGGGACGAGCAGTACTTC.